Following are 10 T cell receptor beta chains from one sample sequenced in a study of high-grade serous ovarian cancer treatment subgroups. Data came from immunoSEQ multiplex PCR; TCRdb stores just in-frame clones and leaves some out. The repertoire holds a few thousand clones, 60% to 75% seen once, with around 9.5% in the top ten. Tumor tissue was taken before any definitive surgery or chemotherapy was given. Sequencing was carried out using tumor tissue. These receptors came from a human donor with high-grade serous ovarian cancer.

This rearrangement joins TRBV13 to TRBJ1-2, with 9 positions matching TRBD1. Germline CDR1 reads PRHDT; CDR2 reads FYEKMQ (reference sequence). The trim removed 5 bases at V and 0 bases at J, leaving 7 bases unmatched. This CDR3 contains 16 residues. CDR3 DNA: TGTGCCAGCAGCAGACGGACAGGGGAAGCTAACTATGGCTACACCTTC. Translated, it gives CASSRRTGEANYGYTF. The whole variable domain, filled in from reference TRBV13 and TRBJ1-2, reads AAGVIQSPRHLIKEKRETATLKCYPIPRHDTVYWYQQGPGQDPQFLISFYEKMQSDKGSIPDRFSAQQFSDYHSELNMSSLELGDSALYFCASSRRTGEANYGYTFGSGTRLTVV.

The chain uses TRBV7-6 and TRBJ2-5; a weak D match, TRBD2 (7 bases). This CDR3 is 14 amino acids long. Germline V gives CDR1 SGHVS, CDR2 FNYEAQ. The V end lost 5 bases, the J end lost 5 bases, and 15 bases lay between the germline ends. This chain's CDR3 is CASSHRGARETQYF. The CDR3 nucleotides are TGTGCCAGCAGCCACCGGGGGGCGCGGGAGACCCAGTACTTC.

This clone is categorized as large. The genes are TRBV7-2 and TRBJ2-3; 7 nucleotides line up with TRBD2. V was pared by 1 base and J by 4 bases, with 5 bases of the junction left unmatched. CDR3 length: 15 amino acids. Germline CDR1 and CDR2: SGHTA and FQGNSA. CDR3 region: CASSLDGGYSDTQYF. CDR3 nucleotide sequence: TGTGCCAGCAGCTTAGACGGGGGGTATTCAGATACGCAGTATTTT.

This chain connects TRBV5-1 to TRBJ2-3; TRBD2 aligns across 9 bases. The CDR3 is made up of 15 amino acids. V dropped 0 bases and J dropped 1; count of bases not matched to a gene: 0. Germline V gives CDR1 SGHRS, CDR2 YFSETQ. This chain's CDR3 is CASSLGTSGTDTQYF. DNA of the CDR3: TGCGCCAGCAGCTTGGGGACTAGCGGCACAGATACGCAGTATTTT. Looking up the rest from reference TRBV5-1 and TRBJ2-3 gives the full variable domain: KAGVTQTPRYLIKTRGQQVTLSCSPISGHRSVSWYQQTPGQGLQFLFEYFSETQRNKGNFPGRFSGRQFSNSRSEMNVSTLELGDSALYLCASSLGTSGTDTQYFGPGTRLTVL.

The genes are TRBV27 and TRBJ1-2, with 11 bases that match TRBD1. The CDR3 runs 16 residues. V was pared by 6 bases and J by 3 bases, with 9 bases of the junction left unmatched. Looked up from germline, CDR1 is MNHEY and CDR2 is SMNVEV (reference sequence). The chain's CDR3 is CASSILGDRGYYGYTF. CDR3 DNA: TGTGCCAGCAGCATCCTAGGGGACAGGGGGTACTATGGCTACACCTTC.

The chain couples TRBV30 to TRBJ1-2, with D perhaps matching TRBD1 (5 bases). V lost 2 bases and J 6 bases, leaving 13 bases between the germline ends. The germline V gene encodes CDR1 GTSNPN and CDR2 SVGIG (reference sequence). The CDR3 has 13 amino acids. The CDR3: CAWSSRGRNGYTF. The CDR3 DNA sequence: TGTGCCTGGAGTTCAAGGGGTCGTAATGGCTACACCTTC.

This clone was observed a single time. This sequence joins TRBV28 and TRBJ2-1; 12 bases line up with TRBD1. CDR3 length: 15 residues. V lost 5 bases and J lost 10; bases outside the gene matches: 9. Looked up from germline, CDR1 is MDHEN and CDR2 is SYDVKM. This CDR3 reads CASSPTGQGAGEQFF. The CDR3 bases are TGTGCCAGCAGTCCCACGGGACAGGGGGCCGGAGAGCAGTTCTTC.

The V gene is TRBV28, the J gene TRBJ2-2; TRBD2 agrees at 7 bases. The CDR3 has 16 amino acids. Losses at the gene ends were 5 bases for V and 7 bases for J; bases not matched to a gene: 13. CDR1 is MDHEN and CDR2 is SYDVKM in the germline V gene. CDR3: CASSDVRGDRYGELFF. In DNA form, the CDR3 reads TGTGCCAGCAGTGACGTCCGGGGGGACCGGTACGGGGAGCTGTTTTTT.

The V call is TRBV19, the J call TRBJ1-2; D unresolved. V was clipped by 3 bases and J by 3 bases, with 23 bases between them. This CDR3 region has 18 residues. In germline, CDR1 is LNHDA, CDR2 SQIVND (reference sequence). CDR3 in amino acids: CASSIRGVWSAGDYGYTF. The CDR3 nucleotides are TGTGCCAGTAGTATCCGGGGTGTTTGGTCCGCCGGGGACTATGGCTACACCTTC.

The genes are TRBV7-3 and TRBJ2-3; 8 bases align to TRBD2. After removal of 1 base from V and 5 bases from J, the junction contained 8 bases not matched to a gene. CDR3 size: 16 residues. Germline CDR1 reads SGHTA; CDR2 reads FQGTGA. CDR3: CASSLNPGGAVDTQYF. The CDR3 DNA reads TGTGCCAGCAGCTTAAATCCGGGGGGGGCAGTAGATACGCAGTATTTT. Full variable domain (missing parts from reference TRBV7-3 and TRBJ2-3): GAGVSQTPSNKVTEKGKYVELRCDPISGHTALYWYRQSLGQGPEFLIYFQGTGAADDSGLPNDRFFAVRPEGSVSTLKIQRTERGDSAVYLCASSLNPGGAVDTQYFGPGTRLTVL.